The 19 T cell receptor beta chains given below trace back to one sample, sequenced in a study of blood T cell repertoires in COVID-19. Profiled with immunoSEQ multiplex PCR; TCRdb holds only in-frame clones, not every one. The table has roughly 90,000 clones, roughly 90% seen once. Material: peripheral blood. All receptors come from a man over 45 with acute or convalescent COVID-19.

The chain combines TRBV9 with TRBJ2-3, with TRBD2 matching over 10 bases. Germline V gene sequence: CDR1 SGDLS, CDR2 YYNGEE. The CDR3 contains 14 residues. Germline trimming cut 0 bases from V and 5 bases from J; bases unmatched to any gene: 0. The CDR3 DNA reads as TGTGCCAGCAGCGTAGGACTAGCGGGAGATACGCAGTATTTT. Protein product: CASSVGLAGDTQYF. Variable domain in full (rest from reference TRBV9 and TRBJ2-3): DSGVTQTPKHLITATGQRVTLRCSPRSGDLSVYWYQQSLDQGLQFLIQYYNGEERAKGNILERFSAQQFPDLHSELNLSSLELGDSALYFCASSVGLAGDTQYFGPGTRLTVL.

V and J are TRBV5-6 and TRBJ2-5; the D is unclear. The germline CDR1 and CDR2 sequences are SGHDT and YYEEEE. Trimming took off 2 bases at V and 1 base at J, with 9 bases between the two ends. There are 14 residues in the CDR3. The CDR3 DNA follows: TGTGCCAGCAGCTTAACAGCTTCCCAAGAGACCCAGTACTTC. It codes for CASSLTASQETQYF.

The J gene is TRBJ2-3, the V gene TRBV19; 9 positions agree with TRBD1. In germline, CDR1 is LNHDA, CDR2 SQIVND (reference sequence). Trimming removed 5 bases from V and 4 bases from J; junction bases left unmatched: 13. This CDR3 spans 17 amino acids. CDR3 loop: CASSFSSPGQGSDTQYF. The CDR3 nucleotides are TGTGCCAGTAGTTTCTCCTCTCCGGGACAGGGCTCAGATACGCAGTATTTT.

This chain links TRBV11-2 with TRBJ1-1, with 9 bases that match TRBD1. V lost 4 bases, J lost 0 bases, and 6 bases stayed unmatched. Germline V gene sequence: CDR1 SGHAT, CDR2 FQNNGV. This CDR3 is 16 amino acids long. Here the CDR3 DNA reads TGTGCCAGCAGCTCCGGGACAGGGATTATGAACACTGAAGCTTTCTTT. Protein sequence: CASSSGTGIMNTEAFF.

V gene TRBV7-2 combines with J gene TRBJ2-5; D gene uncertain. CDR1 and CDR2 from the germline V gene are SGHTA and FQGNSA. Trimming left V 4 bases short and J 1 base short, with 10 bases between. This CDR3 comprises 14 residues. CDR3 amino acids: CASSSVGLQETQYF. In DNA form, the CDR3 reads TGTGCCAGCAGCTCAGTTGGCCTCCAAGAGACCCAGTACTTC. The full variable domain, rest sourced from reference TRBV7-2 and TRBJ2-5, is GAGVSQSPSNKVTEKGKDVELRCDPISGHTALYWYRQSLGQGLEFLIYFQGNSAPDKSGLPSDRFSAERTGGSVSTLTIQRTQQEDSAVYLCASSSVGLQETQYFGPGTRLLVL.

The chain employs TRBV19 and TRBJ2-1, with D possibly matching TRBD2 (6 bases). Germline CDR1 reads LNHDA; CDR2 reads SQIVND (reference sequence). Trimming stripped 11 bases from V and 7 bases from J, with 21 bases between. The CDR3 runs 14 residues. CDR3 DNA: TGTGCCTGTTCAAGGTCGGAGGGCCCGAATGAGCAGTTCTTC. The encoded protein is CACSRSEGPNEQFF. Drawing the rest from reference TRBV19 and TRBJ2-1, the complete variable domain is DGGITQSPKYLFRKEGQNVTLSCEQNLNHDAMYWYRQDPGQGLRLIYYSQIVNDFQKGDIAEGYSVSREKKESFPLTVTSAQKNPTAFYLCACSRSEGPNEQFFGPGTRLTVL.

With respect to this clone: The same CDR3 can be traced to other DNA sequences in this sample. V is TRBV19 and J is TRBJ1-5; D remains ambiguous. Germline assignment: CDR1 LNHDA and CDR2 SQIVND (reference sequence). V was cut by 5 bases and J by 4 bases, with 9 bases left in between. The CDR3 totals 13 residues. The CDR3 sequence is CASSFNSNQPQHF. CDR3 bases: TGTGCCAGTAGTTTTAATAGTAATCAGCCCCAGCATTTT.

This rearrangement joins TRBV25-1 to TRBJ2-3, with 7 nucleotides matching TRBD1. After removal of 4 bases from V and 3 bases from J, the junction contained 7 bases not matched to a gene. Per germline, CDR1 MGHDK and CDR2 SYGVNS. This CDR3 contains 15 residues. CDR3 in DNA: TGTGCCAGCAGTGCGACAGGGATGTTGACAGATACGCAGTATTTT. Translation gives CASSATGMLTDTQYF. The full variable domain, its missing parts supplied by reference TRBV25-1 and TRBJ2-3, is EADIYQTPRYLVIGTGKKITLECSQTMGHDKMYWYQQDPGMELHLIHYSYGVNSTEKGDLSSESTVSRIRTEHFPLTLESARPSHTSQYLCASSATGMLTDTQYFGPGTRLTVL.

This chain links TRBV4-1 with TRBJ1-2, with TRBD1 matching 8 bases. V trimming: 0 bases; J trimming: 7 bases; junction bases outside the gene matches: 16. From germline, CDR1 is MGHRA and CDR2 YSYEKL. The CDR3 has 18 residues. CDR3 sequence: CASSQEELGQVVRAGYTF. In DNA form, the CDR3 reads TGCGCCAGCAGCCAAGAGGAACTGGGACAGGTAGTCCGGGCTGGCTACACCTTC.

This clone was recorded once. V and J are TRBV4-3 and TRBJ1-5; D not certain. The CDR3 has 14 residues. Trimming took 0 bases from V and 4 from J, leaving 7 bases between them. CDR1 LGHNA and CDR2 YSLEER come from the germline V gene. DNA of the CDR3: TGCGCCAGCAGCCAAGATAGGCGGAATCAGCCCCAGCATTTT. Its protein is CASSQDRRNQPQHF.

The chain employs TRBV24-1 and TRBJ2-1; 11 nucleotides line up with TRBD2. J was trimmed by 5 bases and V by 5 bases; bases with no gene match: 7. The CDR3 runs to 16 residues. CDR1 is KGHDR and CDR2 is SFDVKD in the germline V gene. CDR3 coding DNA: TGTGCCACCAGTGCCTTGGGACTAGCGGCCGACAATGAGCAGTTCTTC. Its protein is CATSALGLAADNEQFF.

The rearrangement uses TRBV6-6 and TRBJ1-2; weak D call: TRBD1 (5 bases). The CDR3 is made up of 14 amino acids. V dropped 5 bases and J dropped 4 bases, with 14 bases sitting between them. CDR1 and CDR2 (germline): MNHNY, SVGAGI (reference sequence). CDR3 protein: CASSTRGGLYGYTF. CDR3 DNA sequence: TGTGCCAGCAGTACTCGGGGGGGTCTCTATGGCTACACCTTC.

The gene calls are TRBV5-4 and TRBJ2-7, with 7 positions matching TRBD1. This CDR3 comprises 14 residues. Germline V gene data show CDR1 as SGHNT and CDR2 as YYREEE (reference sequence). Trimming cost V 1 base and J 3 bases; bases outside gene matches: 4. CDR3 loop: CASSLTGAIYEQYF. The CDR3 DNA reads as TGTGCCAGCAGCTTGACAGGGGCGATCTACGAGCAGTACTTC. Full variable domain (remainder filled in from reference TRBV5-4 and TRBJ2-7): ETGVTQSPTHLIKTRGQQVTLRCSSQSGHNTVSWYQQALGQGPQFIFQYYREEENGRGNFPPRFSGLQFPNYSSELNVNALELDDSALYLCASSLTGAIYEQYFGPGTRLTVT.

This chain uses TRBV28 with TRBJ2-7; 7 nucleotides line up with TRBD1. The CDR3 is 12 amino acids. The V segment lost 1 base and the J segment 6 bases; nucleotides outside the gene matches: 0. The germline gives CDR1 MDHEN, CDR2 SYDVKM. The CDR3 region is CASSLSGGEQYF. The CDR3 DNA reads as TGTGCCAGCAGTTTATCAGGGGGCGAGCAGTACTTC.

The CDR3 spells CASSADGDGYTF. The CDR3 DNA is TGCGCCAGCAGCGCCGACGGAGATGGCTACACCTTC. The rearrangement joins TRBV5-1 to TRBJ1-2; D unclear. V lost 4 bases, J lost 6 bases, and 10 bases lay in between. The CDR3 runs 12 residues. Germline V lookup: CDR1 SGHRS, CDR2 YFSETQ.

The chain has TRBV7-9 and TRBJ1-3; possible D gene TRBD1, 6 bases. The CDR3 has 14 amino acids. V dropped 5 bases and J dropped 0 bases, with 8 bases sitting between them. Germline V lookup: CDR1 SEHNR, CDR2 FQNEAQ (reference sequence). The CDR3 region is CASSGGLSGNTIYF. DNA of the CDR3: TGTGCCAGCAGCGGGGGCCTCTCTGGAAACACCATATATTTT. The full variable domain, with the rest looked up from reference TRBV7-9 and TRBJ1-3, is DTGVSQNPRHKITKRGQNVTFRCDPISEHNRLYWYRQTLGQGPEFLTYFQNEAQLEKSRLLSDRFSAERPKGSFSTLEIQRTEQGDSAMYLCASSGGLSGNTIYFGEGSWLTVV.

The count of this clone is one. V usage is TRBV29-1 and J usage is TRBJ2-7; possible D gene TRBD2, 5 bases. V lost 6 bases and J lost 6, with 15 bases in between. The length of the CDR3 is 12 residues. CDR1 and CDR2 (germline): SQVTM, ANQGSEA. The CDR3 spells CSVRTFGREQYF. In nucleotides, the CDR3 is TGCAGCGTCCGGACTTTTGGCCGCGAGCAGTACTTC.

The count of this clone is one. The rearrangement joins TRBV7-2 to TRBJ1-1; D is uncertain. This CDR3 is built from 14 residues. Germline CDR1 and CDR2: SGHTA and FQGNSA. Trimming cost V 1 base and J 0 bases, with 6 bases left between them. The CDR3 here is CASSLVRVNTEAFF. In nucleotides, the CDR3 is TGTGCCAGCAGCTTAGTTCGGGTGAACACTGAAGCTTTCTTT. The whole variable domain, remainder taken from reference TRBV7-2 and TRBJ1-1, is GAGVSQSPSNKVTEKGKDVELRCDPISGHTALYWYRQSLGQGLEFLIYFQGNSAPDKSGLPSDRFSAERTGGSVSTLTIQRTQQEDSAVYLCASSLVRVNTEAFFGQGTRLTVV.

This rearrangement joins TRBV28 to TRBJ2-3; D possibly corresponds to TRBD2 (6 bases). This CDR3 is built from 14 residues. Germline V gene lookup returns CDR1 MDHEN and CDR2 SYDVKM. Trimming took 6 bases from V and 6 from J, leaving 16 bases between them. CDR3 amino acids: CASSPPALADTQYF. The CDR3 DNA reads TGTGCCAGCAGCCCCCCCGCGCTAGCGGATACGCAGTATTTT.